This T cell receptor (beta chain) was sequenced during a study of shared clonotypes between healthy human individuals. Study details: Per donor, three plates held CD4 naive cells, three held CD4 memory, two held CD8 naive and one held CD8 memory.

The authors loaded 150 to 250 ng DNA, about 30,000 T cell genomes, into sorted-subset replicate PCRs. Only in-frame clones appear in the TCRdb table, and some are missing; sequencing was by immunoSEQ multiplex PCR. Among more than 1.2 million clones listed, approximately 98.5% were seen once. Points from the study as a whole: Memory subsets generally showed smaller estimated richness than naive subsets did.

As concerns this clone: Its antigen is unknown.

The CDR3 length is 13 residues. CDR1 and CDR2 (germline): MDHEN, SYDVKM. J lost 7 bases, V lost 5 bases, and 2 bases had no gene match. The source is a young man in good health. Sequenced sample: naive CD4+ T cells sorted from blood. The subset is: CD45RA+ positively selected. The chain has TRBV28 and TRBJ1-5, with 10 positions matching TRBD1. The CDR3 sequence is CASSRDRGQPQHF. The CDR3 nucleotides read TGTGCCAGCAGTAGGGACAGGGGACAGCCCCAGCATTTT.